The entry that follows covers one TCR beta chain sequence. Its target is not known. V was shortened by 3 bases and J by 2 bases, with 8 bases between the two germline ends. Per germline, CDR1 SGDLS and CDR2 YYNGEE. This CDR3 spans 13 amino acids. The data were obtained in a study of cytomegalovirus exposure and HLA in healthy donors. Study background: The same platform as the roughly 700 first-cohort repertoires was used for the 130 or so validation repertoires, a later analysis reported.

Study-wide results and limits: The study designated some 180 TCR beta chains cytomegalovirus-associated.

Sequencing used immunoSEQ multiplex PCR; TCRdb keeps in-frame clones, though not all of them. The sample has 250,000 to 400,000 clones, roughly 87% seen once. This clonotype was obtained from a woman younger than 45 in good health and CMV-seropositive. The chain links TRBV9 to TRBJ1-2; D is uncertain. The sample was PBMCs. The CDR3 protein is CASSESSNYGYTF. The CDR3 DNA follows: TGTGCCAGCAGCGAAAGTTCAAACTATGGCTACACCTTC.